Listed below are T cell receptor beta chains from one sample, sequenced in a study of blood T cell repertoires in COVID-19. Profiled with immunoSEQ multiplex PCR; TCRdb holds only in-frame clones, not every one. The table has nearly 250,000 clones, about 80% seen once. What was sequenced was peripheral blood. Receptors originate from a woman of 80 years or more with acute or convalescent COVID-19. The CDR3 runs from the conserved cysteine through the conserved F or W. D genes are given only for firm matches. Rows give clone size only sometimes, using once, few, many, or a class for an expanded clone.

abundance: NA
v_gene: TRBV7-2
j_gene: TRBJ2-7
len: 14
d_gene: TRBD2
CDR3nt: TGTGCCAGCAGCTTAGTGACTAGCGGGGCCGAGCAGTACTTC
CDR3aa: CASSLVTSGAEQYF

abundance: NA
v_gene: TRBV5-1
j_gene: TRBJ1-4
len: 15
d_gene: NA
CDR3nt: TGCGCCAGCTCAAAGGGGGGGACAACTAATGAAAAACTGTTTTTT
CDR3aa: CASSKGGTTNEKLFF

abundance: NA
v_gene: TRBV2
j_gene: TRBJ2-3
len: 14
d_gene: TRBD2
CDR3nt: TGTGCCAGCAGAGAAGCGGGGGCCAGAGATACGCAGTATTTT
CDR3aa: CASREAGARDTQYF

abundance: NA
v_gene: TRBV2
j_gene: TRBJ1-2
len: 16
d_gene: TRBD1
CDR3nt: TGTGCCAGCAGCTTTAACCCCGGACAGGGGGCCTATGGCTACACCTTC
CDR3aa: CASSFNPGQGAYGYTF

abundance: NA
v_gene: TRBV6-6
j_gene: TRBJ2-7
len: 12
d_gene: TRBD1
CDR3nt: TGTGCCAGCAATTCAGGGGGTTACGAGCAGTACTTC
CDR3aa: CASNSGGYEQYF

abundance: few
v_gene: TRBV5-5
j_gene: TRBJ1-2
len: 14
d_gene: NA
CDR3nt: TGTGCCAGCAGCTTGCCCGGGAGCCGGTGGGGCTACACCTTC
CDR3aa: CASSLPGSRWGYTF

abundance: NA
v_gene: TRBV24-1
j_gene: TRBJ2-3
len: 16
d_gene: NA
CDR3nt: TGTGCCACCAGTCCCACATTGGGGAGGTTGGTAGATACGCAGTATTTT
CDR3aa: CATSPTLGRLVDTQYF

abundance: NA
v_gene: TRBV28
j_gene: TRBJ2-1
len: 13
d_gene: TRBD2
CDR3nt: TGTGCCAGCAGGAGCGGGGCTTACAATGAGCAGTTCTTC
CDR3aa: CASRSGAYNEQFF

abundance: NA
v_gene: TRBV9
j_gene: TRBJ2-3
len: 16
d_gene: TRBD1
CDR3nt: TGTGCCAGCAGCGGAGGGACAGGGGGATATGTAGATACGCAGTATTTT
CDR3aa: CASSGGTGGYVDTQYF

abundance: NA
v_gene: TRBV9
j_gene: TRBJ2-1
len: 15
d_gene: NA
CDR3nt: TGTGCCAGCAGCGTAGTTGCGGGTTACAACAATGAGCAGTTCTTC
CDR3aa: CASSVVAGYNNEQFF

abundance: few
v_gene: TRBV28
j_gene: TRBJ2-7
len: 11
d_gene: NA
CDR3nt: TGTGCCAGCAGCTGGGGCCCCGAGCAGTACTTC
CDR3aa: CASSWGPEQYF

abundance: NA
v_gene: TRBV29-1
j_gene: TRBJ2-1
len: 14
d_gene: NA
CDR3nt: TGCAGCGTTGCCCTTAGCGGAAACTACAATGAGCAGTTCTTC
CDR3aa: CSVALSGNYNEQFF

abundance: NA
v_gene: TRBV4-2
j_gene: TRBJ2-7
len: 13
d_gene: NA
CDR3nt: TGTGCCAGCAGCCTAGTTAGGGGCCACGAGCAGTACTTC
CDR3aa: CASSLVRGHEQYF

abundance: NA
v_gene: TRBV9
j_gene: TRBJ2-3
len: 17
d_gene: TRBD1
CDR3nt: TGTGCCAGCAGCGTTTCCTCCTCGACAGGGGGGACAAATACGCAGTATTTT
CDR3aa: CASSVSSSTGGTNTQYF

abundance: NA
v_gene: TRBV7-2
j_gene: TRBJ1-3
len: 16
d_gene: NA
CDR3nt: TGTGCCAGCAGTTTATCCCCAGGGGTTGGGGGAAACACCATATATTTT
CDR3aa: CASSLSPGVGGNTIYF

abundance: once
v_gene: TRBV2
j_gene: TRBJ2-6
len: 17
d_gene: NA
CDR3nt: TGTGCCAGCGGGGAACGAGGGATGGCTCTAGGGGCCAACGTCCTGACTTTC
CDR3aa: CASGERGMALGANVLTF

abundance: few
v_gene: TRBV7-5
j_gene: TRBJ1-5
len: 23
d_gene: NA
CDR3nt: TGTGTCAGAAGCTTAGGCTTCCTCGATCAGGCGTTTATTTGCTCAGGGGGAAATCAGCCCCAGCATTTT
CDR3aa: CVRSLGFLDQAFICSGGNQPQHF

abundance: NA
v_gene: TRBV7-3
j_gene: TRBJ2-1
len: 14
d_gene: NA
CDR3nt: TGTGCCAGCAGCTTACTAGCGAACTACAATGAGCAGTTCTTC
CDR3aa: CASSLLANYNEQFF

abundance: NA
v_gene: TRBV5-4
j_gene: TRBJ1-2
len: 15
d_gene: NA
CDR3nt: TGTGCCAGCAGCTCGGGACGTGATAAAAGCGGGGGCTACACCTTC
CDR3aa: CASSSGRDKSGGYTF